A selection of T cell receptor beta chains follows, all from one sample in a study of blood T cells in healthy people across ages. MiXCR, run by TCRdb on the 5' RACE reads, gives a single entry per CDR3 protein. The table lists about 640,000 distinct CDR3 sequences, 45% to 65% of them singletons. Input material: blood. These TCRs come from a man aged 60-69 years in good health. Each CDR3 is given with its conserved first and last residue. The D gene is left open where the match is weak. The listing skips clone size in some rows; elsewhere it reads once, few, many or a size class.

length: 14
size: few
V: TRBV25-1
J: TRBJ1-1
D: TRBD1
CDR3: CASRGTEPNTEAFF
DNA: TGTGCCAGCAGAGGGACAGAACCGAACACTGAAGCTTTCTTT

length: 14
size: many
V: TRBV5-1
J: TRBJ2-1
D: -
CDR3: CASQQDTSYNEQFF
DNA: TGCGCCAGTCAGCAGGATACCTCCTACAATGAGCAGTTCTTC

length: 16
size: -
V: TRBV15
J: TRBJ1-2
D: -
CDR3: CATSRDRGRPNYGYTF
DNA: TGTGCCACCAGCAGAGATCGTGGCAGACCTAACTATGGCTACACCTTC

length: 17
size: few
V: TRBV29-1
J: TRBJ2-2
D: TRBD1
CDR3: CSVGETGGRGDTGELFF
DNA: TGCAGCGTTGGAGAGACAGGGGGCCGCGGGGACACCGGGGAGCTGTTTTTT

length: 15
size: -
V: TRBV5-6
J: TRBJ2-3
D: TRBD2
CDR3: CASSYLAGFTDTQYF
DNA: TGTGCCAGCAGCTACTTAGCGGGGTTCACAGATACGCAGTATTTT

length: 12
size: -
V: TRBV10-3
J: TRBJ2-7
D: -
CDR3: CAITTDGGEQYF
DNA: TGTGCCATCACCACAGACGGGGGCGAGCAGTACTTC

length: 13
size: few
V: TRBV6-6
J: TRBJ2-3
D: -
CDR3: CASSYVAPDTQYF
DNA: TGTGCCAGCAGTTACGTAGCGCCAGATACGCAGTATTTT

length: 15
size: -
V: TRBV3-1
J: TRBJ2-5
D: TRBD2
CDR3: CASSQERRRGETQYF
DNA: TGTGCCAGCAGCCAAGAAAGGCGGCGGGGGGAGACCCAGTACTTC

length: 12
size: once
V: TRBV20-1
J: TRBJ1-1
D: -
CDR3: CSAQGSNTEAFF
DNA: TGCAGTGCCCAGGGGTCTAACACTGAAGCTTTCTTT

length: 15
size: -
V: TRBV7-9
J: TRBJ2-7
D: TRBD1
CDR3: CASSRGQGSPYEQYF
DNA: TGTGCCAGCAGCCGAGGACAGGGGTCTCCCTACGAGCAGTACTTC

length: 14
size: few
V: TRBV4-1
J: TRBJ2-5
D: -
CDR3: CASSQERGIHAQYF
DNA: TGCGCCAGCAGCCAAGAAAGGGGAATTCACGCGCAGTACTTC